These 15 T cell receptor beta chains share one sample of origin, sequenced in a study of T-cell reconstitution after alpha-beta-depleted transplantation in children. During its preparation, the TCRbeta library received unique molecular identifiers. In TCRdb, the PCR reads were re-called with MiXCR into one record per CDR3 protein. The sample lists about 100,000 distinct CDR3 sequences, around 6.1% occurring once. Sequenced material: PBMCs, mostly from graft donor cells, taken 60 days after TCRalphabeta/CD19-depleted stem cell transplant. These receptor sequences come from a female patient aged 2-10 years who had a stem cell transplant for Fanconi anemia, so the T cells may come from the graft donor.

In its sample, this clonotype was seen many times. The rearrangement uses TRBV9 and TRBJ2-7; 7 bases match TRBD2. The V gene end was trimmed by 4 bases and the J gene end by 3 bases; junction bases not matched to a gene: 7. The CDR3 totals 14 residues. Germline CDR1 reads SGDLS; CDR2 reads YYNGEE. The CDR3 is CASSPERGVYEQYF. CDR3 DNA: TGTGCCAGCAGCCCGGAGCGGGGTGTCTACGAGCAGTACTTC.

For this clonotype: An end of the junction differs from the germline gene, which may be a read error. The rearrangement links TRBV28 to TRBJ2-1; 10 nucleotides align to TRBD1. The V gene's germline CDR1 is MDHEN and CDR2 SYDVKM. The CDR3 totals 19 residues. Here the CDR3 DNA reads TGTGCCAGCAGTTTCCGCCCCTCGTTAAAAGACAGGGGGCGCAGGGAGCGGTTCTTC. Encoded protein: CASSFRPSLKDRGRRERFF.

This clonotype was picked up many times. V usage is TRBV2 and J usage is TRBJ2-1; TRBD2 agrees at 9 bases. This CDR3 region has 13 residues. With 8 bases clipped from V and 3 bases from J, the junction kept 2 bases outside the gene matches. The V gene's germline CDR1 is SNHLY and CDR2 FYNNEI. The CDR3 loop is CASGRGGYNEQFF. CDR3 DNA: TGTGCCAGCGGGCGGGGGGGCTACAATGAGCAGTTCTTC.

The table lists this clonotype with a few counts. The chain uses TRBV5-1 and TRBJ2-5; maybe TRBD2 (6 bases). Trimming took off 5 bases at V and 5 bases at J, with 19 bases between the two ends. Looked up from germline, CDR1 is SGHRS and CDR2 is YFSETQ. The CDR3 is 15 amino acids. The CDR3 here is CASSGRLVPRETQYF. The CDR3 nucleotides are TGCGCCAGCAGTGGGAGGCTAGTGCCGCGGGAGACCCAGTACTTC.

This clonotype was observed at least ten times. V usage is TRBV7-9 and J usage is TRBJ2-6; TRBD1 matches at 8 bases. CDR3 length equals 16 residues. The ends lost 1 base at V and 4 bases at J; junction bases unmatched: 3. Per germline, CDR1 SEHNR and CDR2 FQNEAQ (reference sequence). As DNA, the CDR3 is TGTGCCAGCAGCTTAGGGACAGGGTTCGGGGCCAACGTCCTGACTTTC. Translating it yields CASSLGTGFGANVLTF.

This chain connects TRBV29-1 to TRBJ2-5; 14 bases map to TRBD2. J gave up 3 bases and V 6 bases, and 9 bases lay outside the gene matches. In germline, CDR1 is SQVTM, CDR2 ANQGSEA. This CDR3 spans 16 amino acids. In DNA form, the CDR3 reads TGCAGCGTGACGGGACTAGCGGGGGTGGGAAAAGAGACCCAGTACTTC. Encoded protein: CSVTGLAGVGKETQYF.

The sample holds one count of this clonotype. This rearrangement joins TRBV28 to TRBJ2-1; D gene unclear. The CDR3 loop spans 18 amino acids. The V end was cut by 3 bases, the J end by 6 bases, with 24 bases between. Per germline, CDR1 MDHEN and CDR2 SYDVKM. CDR3 DNA: TGTGCCAGCAGTTTCGGTTTGCAGGCGAAAAACTTTGGCAATGAGCAGTTCTTC. It is translated as CASSFGLQAKNFGNEQFF. Filled out from reference TRBV28 and TRBJ2-1, the complete variable domain reads DVKVTQSSRYLVKRTGEKVFLECVQDMDHENMFWYRQDPGLGLRLIYFSYDVKMKEKGDIPEGYSVSREKKERFSLILESASTNQTSMYLCASSFGLQAKNFGNEQFFGPGTRLTVL.

The V and J genes are TRBV3-1 and TRBJ2-1; 8 bases align to TRBD1. This CDR3 has 15 amino acids. The germline CDR1 and CDR2 sequences are LGHDT and YNNKEL (reference sequence). V was clipped by 4 bases and J by 2 bases; unmatched bases: 4. CDR3 coding DNA: TGTGCCAGCAGCCCCCGGGACAGGCCCTACAATGAGCAGTTCTTC. This codes for CASSPRDRPYNEQFF.

The sample holds a few counts of this clonotype. V and J are TRBV19 and TRBJ2-4; D gene uncertain. V lost 1 base and J 6 bases, leaving 4 bases between the germline ends. The germline gives CDR1 LNHDA, CDR2 SQIVND (reference sequence). There are 12 residues in the CDR3. In nucleotides, the CDR3 is TGTGCCAGTAGTATAGGCAGAAACATTCAGTACTTC. This translates into CASSIGRNIQYF.

This clonotype showed up many times. This rearrangement joins TRBV28 to TRBJ2-5, with TRBD2 matching 7 bases. There are 14 residues in the CDR3. Trimming took 3 bases from V and 2 from J; bases not matched to a gene: 3. The germline CDR1 and CDR2 sequences are MDHEN and SYDVKM. The CDR3 protein is CASSFGRIQETQYF. CDR3 in DNA: TGTGCCAGCAGTTTCGGGAGGATACAAGAGACCCAGTACTTC.

This clonotype was seen ten or more times. J is TRBJ2-4 and V is TRBV12-3 or TRBV12-4, with a weak D call TRBD2 (6 bases). This CDR3 comprises 16 residues. V was pared by 1 base and J by 0 bases, with 10 bases between. The CDR3 DNA reads TGTGCCAGCAGTTTAGTGGGGGGTTTAGCCAAAAACATTCAGTACTTC. Protein sequence: CASSLVGGLAKNIQYF.

This clonotype occurred many times. This rearrangement joins TRBV5-1 to TRBJ2-1; D possibly corresponds to TRBD2 (6 bases). Germline V gives CDR1 SGHRS, CDR2 YFSETQ. There are 16 residues in the CDR3. V was clipped by 4 bases and J by 2 bases, with 16 bases between them. The CDR3: CASSREPSATYNEQFF. In DNA form, the CDR3 reads TGCGCCAGCAGCCGCGAGCCTAGCGCGACCTACAATGAGCAGTTCTTC.

This chain links TRBV2 with TRBJ1-6, with D unclear. This CDR3 comprises 15 residues. CDR1 SNHLY and CDR2 FYNNEI come from the germline V gene. Trimming shortened V by 4 bases and J by 10 bases, and 17 bases separated the two germline ends. CDR3 sequence: CASSVEEQSLSPLHF. DNA of the CDR3: TGTGCCAGCAGTGTCGAAGAACAGTCACTCTCACCCCTCCACTTT.

This clonotype has at least ten counts. The chain recombines TRBV28 with TRBJ2-3; 10 nucleotides match TRBD2. Germline CDR1 and CDR2: MDHEN and SYDVKM. The V and J ends lost 5 bases and 3 bases, in that order; junction bases with no gene match: 5. The CDR3 is 15 residues long. The CDR3 reads CASSPNSGRTDTQYF. CDR3 bases: TGTGCCAGCAGTCCCAATAGCGGGAGGACAGATACGCAGTATTTT.

This clonotype was observed at least ten times. The rearrangement joins TRBV20-1 to TRBJ1-1; 10 positions match TRBD1. J gave up 4 bases and V 2 bases, and 7 bases lay outside the gene matches. The germline V gene has CDR1 DFQATT and CDR2 SNEGSKA (reference sequence). This CDR3 has 15 amino acids. CDR3 sequence (DNA): TGCAGTGCTAGAAGAATGACAGGGGGCCTCACTGAAGCTTTCTTT. This codes for CSARRMTGGLTEAFF.